What follows is one TCR beta chain and its context. These data originate in a study of CD8 T cells in Susac syndrome. Turning to the study itself: Clinically active disease was present in five or six of the sequenced Susac syndrome patients. About 8 of these patients were in remission.

CDR3 length: 16 amino acids. The V gene lost 3 bases and the J gene lost 6 bases, with 21 bases spanning the gap. Germline CDR1 and CDR2: MGHRA and YSYEKL. RNA, at about 0.5 to 1 ug, was reverse transcribed with random hexamers. TCRdb used MiXCR to reprocess the immunoSEQ multiplex PCR reads, holding one entry per CDR3 protein. Of 110,000 to 150,000 distinct CDR3 sequences detected, around 95% appear once; the ten largest clones hold about 0.08%. This TCR derives from a human donor with Susac syndrome. Sequences were obtained from CD4+ T cells from PBMCs. This sequence joins TRBV4-1 and TRBJ2-7; a weak D match, TRBD2 (6 bases). The CDR3 loop reads CASSHSSSWDSGEQYF. Written as DNA, the CDR3 is TGCGCCAGCAGCCATTCCTCATCTTGGGACTCGGGCGAGCAGTACTTC.